This is a list of T cell receptor beta chains from one sample in a study of shared clonotypes between healthy human individuals. Using immunoSEQ multiplex PCR, the repertoire was profiled, and TCRdb retains in-frame clones only, with some absent. The table lists about 990,000 clones, 75% to 85% of them singletons. Sequences were obtained from memory CD4+ T cells from PBMCs. Receptors were obtained from a young man in good health. Some clones in this sample may be carry-over from other donors' samples. The CDR3 runs from the conserved cysteine through the conserved F or W. A D gene is named only where the DNA matches it firmly. Clone size is not always given. Where it is, it says once, few, many or a class for expanded clones.

v_gene	abundance	j_gene	d_gene	CDR3nt	CDR3aa
TRBV9	.	TRBJ2-2	.	TGTGCCAGCAGCGTAGTTTCCAGGGGCACCGGGGAGCTGTTTTTT	CASSVVSRGTGELFF
TRBV2	.	TRBJ1-3	.	TGTGCCGGGGGACGGAACTCTGGAAACACCATATATTTT	CAGGRNSGNTIYF
TRBV2	.	TRBJ2-6	TRBD1	TGTGCCAGCAGTGGGGGACAGGGTGGGGCCAACGTCCTGACTTTC	CASSGGQGGANVLTF
TRBV7-9	.	TRBJ1-1	.	TGTGCCAGCAGCTTAATGTTTTTGGCCACTGAAGCTTTCTTT	CASSLMFLATEAFF
TRBV5-8	.	TRBJ2-3	.	TGTGCCAGCAGCTCTTTCAGCACAGATACGCAGTATTTT	CASSSFSTDTQYF
TRBV5-4	.	TRBJ2-7	.	TGTGCCAGCAGGGCCGGGGCGGACATCTACGAGCAGTACTTC	CASRAGADIYEQYF
TRBV7-9	.	TRBJ2-1	.	TGTGCCAGCAGCTCCAAAGGGGGAGAAGCCAATGAGCAGTTCTTC	CASSSKGGEANEQFF
TRBV4-1	.	TRBJ1-5	TRBD1	TGCGCCAGCAGCCAAAGTCGTCCCGGGACAGGGTTTCGTGGGCAGCCCCAGCATTTT	CASSQSRPGTGFRGQPQHF
TRBV4-3	.	TRBJ1-1	TRBD1	TGCGCCAGCAGCCAAGGAATTAGTAGGGGGACAGTTAACACTGAAGCTTTCTTT	CASSQGISRGTVNTEAFF
TRBV28	.	TRBJ1-5	TRBD1	TGTGCCAGTATCCAGGGGGCGCCGAACAATCAGCCCCAGCATTTT	CASIQGAPNNQPQHF
TRBV18	.	TRBJ1-4	.	TGTGCCAGCTCACGCCTAACTTCACCTAATGAAAAACTGTTTTTT	CASSRLTSPNEKLFF
TRBV6-5	.	TRBJ2-1	TRBD2	TGTGCCAGCAAAGGACTAGCGAAAAGGGATGAGCAGTTCTTC	CASKGLAKRDEQFF
TRBV7-3	.	TRBJ2-7	TRBD2	TGTGCCAGCAGCTTAGGGGCTAGCGGGGGGTACGAGCAGTACTTC	CASSLGASGGYEQYF
TRBV7-6	.	TRBJ2-1	.	TGTGCCAGCAGCTTAGCTAGCGGCGTATGGAATGAGCAGTTCTTC	CASSLASGVWNEQFF
TRBV6-1	.	TRBJ1-2	.	TGTGCCAGCAGTGAACAGACCAGGTTCTATGGCTACACCTTC	CASSEQTRFYGYTF
TRBV5-1	.	TRBJ2-1	TRBD1	TGCGCCAGCAGCTACTACTCCGGGGACAGTAATGAGCAGTTCTTC	CASSYYSGDSNEQFF
TRBV14	.	TRBJ2-3	.	TGTGCCAGCAGCCAAGTCCCGAGAGGGGCCTCAGATACGCAGTATTTT	CASSQVPRGASDTQYF
TRBV6-1	once	TRBJ1-1	.	TGTGCCAGCAGTTCACGGACAGCCGAGGAAACTGAAGCTTTCTTT	CASSSRTAEETEAFF
TRBV30	few	TRBJ1-2	.	TGTGCCTGGACACGGATCGGCTATGGCTACACCTTC	CAWTRIGYGYTF
TRBV11-2	.	TRBJ2-7	.	TGTGCCAGCAGCTTACTATCCCAGAACCCCTACTCCTACGAGCAGTACTTC	CASSLLSQNPYSYEQYF
TRBV18	.	TRBJ2-7	.	TGTGCCAGCTCACCACAAACAAGGACCTACGAGCAGTACTTC	CASSPQTRTYEQYF
TRBV4-1	.	TRBJ2-6	.	TGCGCCAGCAGCCGCGGGGGGGTCCGGGACAGGGCCTACTCTGGGGCCAACGTCCTGACTTTC	CASSRGGVRDRAYSGANVLTF
TRBV5-1	.	TRBJ2-3	.	TGCGCCAGCAGCTTGCCAGCCCCTGACACAGATACGCAGTATTTT	CASSLPAPDTDTQYF
TRBV18	.	TRBJ2-7	TRBD1	TGTGCCAGCTCATCCTCCGGGACAGGCCCCTACGAGCAGTACTTC	CASSSSGTGPYEQYF
TRBV9	.	TRBJ2-1	TRBD2	TGTGCCAGCAGCGTAGGGGGACTAAACAATGAGCAGTTCTTC	CASSVGGLNNEQFF
TRBV30	few	TRBJ1-5	TRBD1	TGTGCCTGGAGTGAGCACAGGGGAAGCAATCAGCCCCAGCATTTT	CAWSEHRGSNQPQHF
TRBV5-1	few	TRBJ2-7	.	TGCGCCAGCAGCCAAGGTATGGGCCTACGAGGGCAGTACTTC	CASSQGMGLRGQYF
TRBV5-1	.	TRBJ2-7	TRBD1	TGCGCCAGCAGCTGGGGCACGGGACAGGCCGGCTACGAGCAGTACTTC	CASSWGTGQAGYEQYF
TRBV10-3	.	TRBJ1-1	.	TGTGCCATCCGGGGCGAGGGAGGTTTGAACACTGAAGCTTTCTTT	CAIRGEGGLNTEAFF
TRBV7-9	few	TRBJ2-4	.	TGTGCCAGCAGCTTAGGCGGTAAAAACATTCAGTACTTC	CASSLGGKNIQYF
TRBV18	.	TRBJ1-1	.	TGTGCCAGCTCACCACCAGGGGCGACGGGAGCTTTCTTT	CASSPPGATGAFF
TRBV30	.	TRBJ1-1	.	TGTGCCTGGAGTGCCACAGTGAACACTGAAGCTTTCTTT	CAWSATVNTEAFF
TRBV18	.	TRBJ2-3	TRBD1	TGTGCCAGCTCACCAGGGGCAGGGGGCATCACAGATACGCAGTATTTT	CASSPGAGGITDTQYF
TRBV5-1	.	TRBJ2-1	.	TGCGCCAGCAGCGGCGGGTTCGCCAGACGGAATGAGCAGTTCTTC	CASSGGFARRNEQFF
TRBV5-1	few	TRBJ2-7	TRBD1	TGCGCCAGCAGCTTGGGGGGACAGGGGACCGAGCAGTACTTC	CASSLGGQGTEQYF
TRBV7-9	.	TRBJ2-3	.	TGTGCCAGCGAATGGAGTCGCACAGATACGCAGTATTTT	CASEWSRTDTQYF
TRBV29-1	.	TRBJ2-3	TRBD2	TGCAGCGTTGAAGGCGGACTAGCGGGAGGACCAGATACGCAGTATTTT	CSVEGGLAGGPDTQYF
TRBV29-1	.	TRBJ1-6	TRBD1	TGCAGCGTCGGACAGGGGGTCGGATCACCCCTCCACTTT	CSVGQGVGSPLHF
TRBV7-3	.	TRBJ1-2	TRBD1	TGTGCCAGCAGCCCCCAGACAGGGAACTATGGCTACACCTTC	CASSPQTGNYGYTF
TRBV9	.	TRBJ1-2	.	TGTGCCAGCAGCGTCGGGGCAACTTCGGGGTACTATGGCTACACCTTC	CASSVGATSGYYGYTF
TRBV4-1	.	TRBJ2-7	.	TGCGCCAGCAGCCAAGAGCCTAGCAGGGCCTACGAGCAGTACTTC	CASSQEPSRAYEQYF
TRBV4-2	.	TRBJ2-7	TRBD1	TGTGCCAGCAGCTTGTTGGGACAGGGGCGCTCCTACGAGCAGTACTTC	CASSLLGQGRSYEQYF
TRBV30	.	TRBJ1-5	.	TGTGCCTGGAGTGTTTCTGCGGCAGCTTATAGCAATCAGCCCCAGCATTTT	CAWSVSAAAYSNQPQHF
TRBV5-4	.	TRBJ2-1	TRBD1	TGTGCCAGCAGCCTCGGGACAGTTCTAAACAATGAGCAGTTCTTC	CASSLGTVLNNEQFF
TRBV28	.	TRBJ1-5	.	TGTGCCAGCAGGGCCGGGGGGAGCAATCAGCCCCAGCATTTT	CASRAGGSNQPQHF
TRBV6-6	once	TRBJ1-1	.	TGTGCCAGCAAGGGCGGGGGAGAAACTGAAGCTTTCTTT	CASKGGGETEAFF
TRBV11-2	.	TRBJ1-1	.	TGTGCCAGCAGCTTAGAAAGGACCCAGGGGAGAGCTTTCTTT	CASSLERTQGRAFF
TRBV5-5	.	TRBJ2-7	.	TGTGCCAGCAGCTTGACAGGGAAGCACGAGCAGTACTTC	CASSLTGKHEQYF